Below, 13 T cell receptor beta chains from the same sample are listed, as sequenced in a study of CD8 T cells in Susac syndrome. Random hexamers were used to reverse transcribe roughly 0.45 to 1 ug of RNA. TCRdb recomputed calls from the immunoSEQ multiplex PCR reads with MiXCR, one row per CDR3 protein. This sample carries a few hundred thousand distinct CDR3 sequences, 85% of them seen once, and the ten largest clones take over 0.09%. The sequencing sample was made of CD8+ T cells from PBMCs. The source is a human donor with multiple sclerosis.

This clonotype has just one count. The rearrangement links TRBV7-9 to TRBJ1-2; 7 positions match TRBD1. This CDR3 is built from 14 residues. With V trimmed by 4 bases and J by 8 bases, 10 bases remained unmatched. Germline-derived CDR1 and CDR2 are SEHNR and FQNEAQ (reference sequence). CDR3 amino acids: CASSSEDRQEGYTF. In DNA form, the CDR3 reads TGTGCCAGCAGCTCTGAGGACAGGCAGGAAGGCTACACCTTC. Full variable domain (outside the CDR3, taken from reference TRBV7-9 and TRBJ1-2): DTGVSQNPRHKITKRGQNVTFRCDPISEHNRLYWYRQTLGQGPEFLTYFQNEAQLEKSRLLSDRFSAERPKGSFSTLEIQRTEQGDSAMYLCASSSEDRQEGYTFGSGTRLTVV.

The genes are TRBV14 and TRBJ2-1; D possibly corresponds to TRBD2 (7 bases). The V gene's germline CDR1 is SGHDN and CDR2 FVKESK. V gave up 3 bases and J gave up 8 bases, with 20 bases separating them. The CDR3 runs 16 residues. In DNA, the CDR3 is TGTGCCAGCAGCCAGCCCCCTGGGGGGGACACCTATGAGCAGTTCTTC. It is translated as CASSQPPGGDTYEQFF.

This sequence joins TRBV9 and TRBJ1-5; D gene ambiguous. The V end was cut by 0 bases, the J end by 7 bases, with 8 bases between. Germline lookup yields CDR1 SGDLS and CDR2 YYNGEE. The CDR3 is 13 amino acids. The CDR3: CASSVAIGQPQHF. The CDR3 DNA is TGTGCCAGCAGCGTAGCTATAGGGCAGCCCCAGCATTTT.

The rearrangement uses TRBV20-1 and TRBJ2-7, with D possibly being TRBD2 (5 bases). CDR3 size: 15 residues. V lost 0 bases and J 2 bases, leaving 14 bases between the germline ends. Germline V CDR1 and CDR2: DFQATT, SNEGSKA (reference sequence). CDR3 DNA: TGCAGTGCTAGAGAGCCGGGATCGCCCCCCTACGAGCAGTACTTC. Translation: CSAREPGSPPYEQYF.

The J gene is TRBJ2-7, the V gene TRBV9; 7 positions match TRBD1. CDR1 SGDLS and CDR2 YYNGEE come from the germline V gene. The CDR3 has 15 residues. With V trimmed by 4 bases and J by 4 bases, 11 bases remained unmatched. The CDR3 reads CASSLETGSLYEQYF. For the CDR3, the DNA is TGTGCCAGCAGCCTGGAGACAGGGTCCCTTTACGAGCAGTACTTC.

J is TRBJ2-1 and V is TRBV9; 12 bases map to TRBD2. The junction had 5 bases not matched to a gene; V was cut back by 3 bases and J by 4 bases. Per the germline V gene, CDR1 is SGDLS and CDR2 is YYNGEE. This CDR3 comprises 16 residues. CDR3 sequence reads: CASSGLAGGGYNEQFF. The CDR3 region has the DNA TGTGCCAGCAGCGGGCTAGCGGGAGGGGGGTACAATGAGCAGTTCTTC.

This chain uses TRBV12-3 or TRBV12-4 with TRBJ2-7, with D possibly called TRBD1 or TRBD2 (5 bases each). Trimming stripped 9 bases from V and 2 bases from J, with 17 bases between. The CDR3 is 14 amino acids. CDR3 DNA: TGTGCCAGTAAAGCCCGGGACCGAGCCTACGAGCAGTACTTC. This encodes CASKARDRAYEQYF.

This clonotype has more than one count but fewer than ten. The V and J genes are TRBV7-2 and TRBJ2-5; D is perhaps TRBD2 (5 bases). This CDR3 is built from 14 residues. Germline CDR1 reads SGHTA; CDR2 reads FQGNSA. Trimming cost V 1 base and J 5 bases, with 11 bases left between them. The DNA of the CDR3 is TGTGCCAGCAGCTTAGATGGCGGGCTCGAGACCCAGTACTTC. Amino acid sequence: CASSLDGGLETQYF. Full variable domain (remainder filled in from reference TRBV7-2 and TRBJ2-5): GAGVSQSPSNKVTEKGKDVELRCDPISGHTALYWYRQSLGQGLEFLIYFQGNSAPDKSGLPSDRFSAERTGGSVSTLTIQRTQQEDSAVYLCASSLDGGLETQYFGPGTRLLVL.

V gene TRBV7-9 combines with J gene TRBJ2-1; D unresolved. CDR3 length: 15 residues. CDR1 is SEHNR and CDR2 is FQNEAQ in the germline V gene (reference sequence). V was trimmed by 4 bases and J by 0 bases, leaving 10 bases between them. CDR3 sequence: CASSSPRISYNEQFF. The CDR3 DNA reads as TGTGCCAGCAGCTCCCCTCGGATCTCCTACAATGAGCAGTTCTTC. The whole variable domain, filled in from reference TRBV7-9 and TRBJ2-1, reads DTGVSQNPRHKITKRGQNVTFRCDPISEHNRLYWYRQTLGQGPEFLTYFQNEAQLEKSRLLSDRFSAERPKGSFSTLEIQRTEQGDSAMYLCASSSPRISYNEQFFGPGTRLTVL.

This clonotype has more than one count but fewer than ten. The chain links TRBV13 to TRBJ2-7, with 9 bases identical to TRBD1. CDR1 and CDR2 from the germline V gene are PRHDT and FYEKMQ (reference sequence). Losses at the gene ends were 2 bases for V and 3 bases for J; bases not matched to a gene: 5. The CDR3 is 15 amino acids. The CDR3 sequence is CASSLPAGQGYEQYF. CDR3 in DNA: TGTGCCAGCAGCTTACCCGCGGGACAGGGCTACGAGCAGTACTTC.

This rearrangement joins TRBV28 to TRBJ1-1, with D possibly matching TRBD1 (5 bases). CDR3 size: 13 residues. Trimming removed 2 bases at V and 2 bases at J, with 6 bases between. Germline V gene sequence: CDR1 MDHEN, CDR2 SYDVKM. DNA of the CDR3: TGTGCCAGCAGTTTAGGGGCTAACACTGAAGCTTTCTTT. Protein product: CASSLGANTEAFF.

V usage is TRBV28 and J usage is TRBJ2-3; 7 positions match TRBD1. The CDR3 length is 15 residues. Looked up from germline, CDR1 is MDHEN and CDR2 is SYDVKM. V was pared by 5 bases and J by 0 bases, with 5 bases of the junction left unmatched. The CDR3 reads CASSLGQASTDTQYF. Here the CDR3 DNA reads TGTGCCAGCAGTCTCGGACAGGCTAGCACAGATACGCAGTATTTT.

As concerns this clonotype: Likely a read error: the CDR3 ends without its conserved phenylalanine or tryptophan. This sequence joins TRBV27 and TRBJ1-2; D might be TRBD1 (5 bases). Germline V lookup: CDR1 MNHEY, CDR2 SMNVEV (reference sequence). The CDR3 totals 15 residues. The V end was cut by 6 bases, the J end by 4 bases, with 18 bases between. In nucleotides, the CDR3 is TGTGCCAGCAGACTCAGTTGGGGCTCGGGCTATGGCTACACCCTC. Protein product: CASRLSWGSGYGYTL.